This T cell receptor beta chain was recovered during a study of early T cells in non-severe SARS-CoV-2 infection (dated by TCRdb to the early 2020s). Study-level background: Bulk RNA from unsorted whole blood was used for TCR sequencing, so alpha and beta chains could not be paired. The study at large found these results: VDJdb matching was skewed toward anti-spike CD8 responses and likely underestimated virus-specific expansions by missing private and CD4 specificities.

The study was a case-control design nested within a healthcare worker cohort in London, UK, with weekly nasopharyngeal swab PCR tests and blood sampling. Healthcare workers were recruited between 23 and 31 March 2020, during the week of the UK lockdown, and were followed weekly for up to roughly 16 weeks. The library relied on 5' RACE. For sequencing, a NextSeq 500 was employed. The TCR library protocol attached unique molecular identifiers to individual cDNA molecules to correct for sequencing error and PCR bias. TCR alpha and beta chains were both sequenced, and the abundances of alpha and beta sequences in each sample were closely correlated with each other. Regarding the original processing steps: Decombinator V4 was used to annotate the V gene, J gene and CDR3 of the TCR sequences. TCRs were defined as expanded if a significant change between any two time points was detected under a Poisson model with p below 0.0001. TCR abundances were normalised to the total number of TCRs sequenced in each sample and reported as counts per million. A search of VDJdb, accessed on 1 November 2021, was run for TCRs annotated to CMV, EBV and SARS-CoV-2, with TCRs annotated for multiple antigens excluded. Clones were called with MiXCR by TCRdb after fastp trimmed the public reads at Q25, and only in-frame beta chains were retained. Records with the same CDR3 protein are collapsed into one entry carrying the most frequent genes and DNA. It is TCRdb's table, rather than the study itself, that gives the V and J calls and clone size. The sample contains about 35,000 distinct CDR3 sequences, around 6% of them found a single time. The top ten clonotypes cover approximately 7.5% of the sample.

This clonotype was picked up a small number of times. No cognate antigen has been identified for it. Base-call qualities are not available, and no considerably larger clone is one nucleotide away. Sample: whole blood. The TCR sequence derives from an adult who was a healthcare worker with PCR-confirmed SARS-CoV-2 infection or an uninfected control (not recorded which).

The DNA sequence is as follows: TGTGCCAGCAGAAGGGACAGGGGGCAAAGCAATCAGCCCCAGCATTTT. This is translated as CASRRDRGQSNQPQHF. The V and J genes are TRBV6-2 or TRBV6-3 and TRBJ1-5; a stretch of 12 junction bases matches TRBD1. V and J are trimmed by 6 bases and 1 base, and the gene matches miss 4 bases of the junction. The germline V gene specifies MNHEY as CDR1 and SVGEGT as CDR2. Inclusive of the bounding cysteine and phenylalanine, the CDR3 is 16 residues long. CDR3 DNA only is kept here, 48 bases in frame from base 1.